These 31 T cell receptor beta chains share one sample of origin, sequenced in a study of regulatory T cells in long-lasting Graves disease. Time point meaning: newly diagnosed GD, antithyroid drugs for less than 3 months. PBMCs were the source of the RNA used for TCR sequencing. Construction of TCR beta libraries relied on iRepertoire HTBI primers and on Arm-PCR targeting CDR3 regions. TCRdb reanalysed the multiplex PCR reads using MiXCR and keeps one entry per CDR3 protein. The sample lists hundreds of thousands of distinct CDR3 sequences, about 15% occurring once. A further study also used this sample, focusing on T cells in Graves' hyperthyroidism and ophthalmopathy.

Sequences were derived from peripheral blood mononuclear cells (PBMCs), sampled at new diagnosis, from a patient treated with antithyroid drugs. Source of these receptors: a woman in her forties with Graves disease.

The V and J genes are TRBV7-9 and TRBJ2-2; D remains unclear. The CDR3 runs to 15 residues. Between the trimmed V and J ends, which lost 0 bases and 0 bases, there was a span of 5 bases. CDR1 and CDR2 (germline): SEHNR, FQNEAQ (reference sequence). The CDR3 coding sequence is TGTGCCAGCAGCTTAGCCGCCGCGAACACCGGGGAGCTGTTTTTT. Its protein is CASSLAAANTGELFF.

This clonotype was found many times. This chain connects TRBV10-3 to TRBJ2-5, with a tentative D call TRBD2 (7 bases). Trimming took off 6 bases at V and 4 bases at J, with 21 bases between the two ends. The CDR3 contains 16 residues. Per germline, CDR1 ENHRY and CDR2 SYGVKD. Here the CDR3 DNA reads TGTGCCATCAGCGAGGGGGGGAGGGCCGAAGGAGAGACCCAGTACTTC. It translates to CAISEGGRAEGETQYF.

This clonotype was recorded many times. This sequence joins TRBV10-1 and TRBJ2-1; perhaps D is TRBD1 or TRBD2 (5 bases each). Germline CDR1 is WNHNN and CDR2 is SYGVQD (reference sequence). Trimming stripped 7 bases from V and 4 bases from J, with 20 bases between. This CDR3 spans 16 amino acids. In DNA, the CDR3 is TGCGCCAGCATTGGGACCGCAGTTCCCCGTTACAATGAGCAGTTCTTC. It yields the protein CASIGTAVPRYNEQFF.

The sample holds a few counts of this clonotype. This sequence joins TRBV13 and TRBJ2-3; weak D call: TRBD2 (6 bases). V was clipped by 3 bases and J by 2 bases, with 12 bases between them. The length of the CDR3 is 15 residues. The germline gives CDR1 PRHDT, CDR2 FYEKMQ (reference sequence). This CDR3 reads CASSLWEANTDTQYF. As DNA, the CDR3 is TGTGCCAGCAGCTTGTGGGAGGCGAACACAGATACGCAGTATTTT.

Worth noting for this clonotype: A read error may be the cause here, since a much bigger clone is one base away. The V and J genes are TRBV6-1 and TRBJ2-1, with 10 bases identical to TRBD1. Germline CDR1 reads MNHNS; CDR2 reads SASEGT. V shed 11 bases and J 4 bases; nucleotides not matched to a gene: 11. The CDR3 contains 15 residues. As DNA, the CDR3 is TGTGCCGGCACCCAGACAGGGGGCTTGTACAATGAGCAGTTCTTC. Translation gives CAGTQTGGLYNEQFF.

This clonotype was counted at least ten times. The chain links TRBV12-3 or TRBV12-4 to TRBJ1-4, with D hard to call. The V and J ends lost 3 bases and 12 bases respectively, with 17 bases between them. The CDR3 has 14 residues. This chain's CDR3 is CASSFENFGGQLFF. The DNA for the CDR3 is TGTGCCAGCAGTTTTGAGAATTTTGGAGGCCAACTGTTTTTT.

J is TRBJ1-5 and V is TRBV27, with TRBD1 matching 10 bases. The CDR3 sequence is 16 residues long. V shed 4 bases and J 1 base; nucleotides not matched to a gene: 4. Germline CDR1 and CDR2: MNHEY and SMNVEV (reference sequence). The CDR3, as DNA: TGTGCCAGCAGTTCCGGGACAGGGGACAGCAATCAGCCCCAGCATTTT. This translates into CASSSGTGDSNQPQHF.

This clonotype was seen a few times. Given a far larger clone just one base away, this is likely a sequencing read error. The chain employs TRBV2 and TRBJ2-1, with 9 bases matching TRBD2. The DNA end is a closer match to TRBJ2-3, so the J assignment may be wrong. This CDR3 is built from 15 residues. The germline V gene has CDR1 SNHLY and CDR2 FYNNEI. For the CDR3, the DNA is TGTGCCAGCAGTGAGTCTAGCGGGATCACAGATTCGCAGTATTTT. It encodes CASSESSGITDSQYF.

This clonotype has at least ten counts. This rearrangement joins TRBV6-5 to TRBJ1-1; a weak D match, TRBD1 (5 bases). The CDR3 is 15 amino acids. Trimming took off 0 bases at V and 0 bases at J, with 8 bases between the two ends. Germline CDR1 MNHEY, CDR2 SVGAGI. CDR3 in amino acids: CASSYSRGMNTEAFF. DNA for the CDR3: TGTGCCAGCAGTTACTCTAGGGGCATGAACACTGAAGCTTTCTTT.

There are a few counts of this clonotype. This CDR3 is CASSEDVSSGAGYTF. CDR3 nucleotides: TGTGCCAGCAGTGAAGATGTGTCCTCTGGGGCTGGCTACACCTTC. This chain uses TRBV6-1 with TRBJ1-2; the D gene is possibly TRBD1 (5 bases). CDR3 size: 15 residues. Trimming cost V 1 base and J 7 bases, with 16 bases left between them. Germline V gene sequence: CDR1 MNHNS, CDR2 SASEGT.

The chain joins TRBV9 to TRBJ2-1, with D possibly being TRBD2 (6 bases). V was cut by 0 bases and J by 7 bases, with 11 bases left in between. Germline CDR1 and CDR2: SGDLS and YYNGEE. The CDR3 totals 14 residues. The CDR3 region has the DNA TGTGCCAGCAGCGTAGCGGGAGTAGAGAATGAGCAGTTCTTC. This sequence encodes CASSVAGVENEQFF.

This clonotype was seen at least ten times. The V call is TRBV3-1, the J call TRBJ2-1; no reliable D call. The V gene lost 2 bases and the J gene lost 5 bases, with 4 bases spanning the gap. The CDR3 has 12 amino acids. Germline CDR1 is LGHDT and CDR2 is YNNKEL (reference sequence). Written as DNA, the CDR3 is TGTGCCAGCAGCCAAAACAACAATGAGCAGTTCTTC. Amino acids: CASSQNNNEQFF.

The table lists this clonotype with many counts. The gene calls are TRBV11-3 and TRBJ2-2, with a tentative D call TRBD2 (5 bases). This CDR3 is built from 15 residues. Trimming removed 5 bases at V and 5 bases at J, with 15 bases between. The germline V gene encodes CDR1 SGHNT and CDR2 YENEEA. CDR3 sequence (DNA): TGTGCCAGCAGCCCAGTTGGGAGTCGGACCGGGGAGCTGTTTTTT. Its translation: CASSPVGSRTGELFF.

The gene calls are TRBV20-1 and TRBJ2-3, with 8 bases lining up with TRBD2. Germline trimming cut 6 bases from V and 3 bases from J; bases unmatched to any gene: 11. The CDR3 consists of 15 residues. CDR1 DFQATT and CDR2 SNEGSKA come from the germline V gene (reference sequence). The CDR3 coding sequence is TGCAGTGCGTACACCGGGACTAGTATTACAGATACGCAGTATTTT. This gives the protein CSAYTGTSITDTQYF.

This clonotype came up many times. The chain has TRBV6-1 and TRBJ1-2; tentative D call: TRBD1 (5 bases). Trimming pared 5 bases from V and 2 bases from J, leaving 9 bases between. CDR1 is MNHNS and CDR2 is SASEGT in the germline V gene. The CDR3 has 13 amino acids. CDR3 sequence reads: CASSPRANYGYTF. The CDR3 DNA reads TGTGCCAGCAGTCCCAGGGCGAACTATGGCTACACCTTC.

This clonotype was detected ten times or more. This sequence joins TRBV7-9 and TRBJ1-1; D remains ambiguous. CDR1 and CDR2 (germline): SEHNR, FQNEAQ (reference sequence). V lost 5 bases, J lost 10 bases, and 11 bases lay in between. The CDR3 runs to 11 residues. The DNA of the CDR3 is TGTGCCAGCAGCCTACAGTTATCAGCTTTCTTT. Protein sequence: CASSLQLSAFF.

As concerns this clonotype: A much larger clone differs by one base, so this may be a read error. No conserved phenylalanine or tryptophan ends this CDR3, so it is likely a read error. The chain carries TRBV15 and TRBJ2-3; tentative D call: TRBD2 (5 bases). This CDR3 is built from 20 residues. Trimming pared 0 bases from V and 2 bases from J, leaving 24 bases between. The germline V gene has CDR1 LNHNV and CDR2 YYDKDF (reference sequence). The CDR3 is CATSRDYATFGISPTDTQYS. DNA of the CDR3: TGTGCCACCAGCAGAGATTACGCGACTTTCGGGATTTCCCCCACAGATACGCAGTATTCT.

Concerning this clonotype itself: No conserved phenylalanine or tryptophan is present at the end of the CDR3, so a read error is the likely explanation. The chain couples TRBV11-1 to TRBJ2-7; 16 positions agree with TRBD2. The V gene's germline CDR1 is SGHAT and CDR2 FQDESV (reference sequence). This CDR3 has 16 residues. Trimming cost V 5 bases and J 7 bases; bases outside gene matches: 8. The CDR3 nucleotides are TGTGCCAGCAGCGCAGGGACTAGCGGGGGGGGTTATGAGCAGTACTCC. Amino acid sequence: CASSAGTSGGGYEQYS.

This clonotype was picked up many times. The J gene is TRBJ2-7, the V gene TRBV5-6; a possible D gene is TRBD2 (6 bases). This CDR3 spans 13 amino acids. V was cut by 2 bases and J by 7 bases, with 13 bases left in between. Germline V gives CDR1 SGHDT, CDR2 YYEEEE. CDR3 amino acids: CASSLRGLGEQYF. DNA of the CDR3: TGTGCCAGCAGCTTACGGGGGTTGGGGGAGCAGTACTTC.

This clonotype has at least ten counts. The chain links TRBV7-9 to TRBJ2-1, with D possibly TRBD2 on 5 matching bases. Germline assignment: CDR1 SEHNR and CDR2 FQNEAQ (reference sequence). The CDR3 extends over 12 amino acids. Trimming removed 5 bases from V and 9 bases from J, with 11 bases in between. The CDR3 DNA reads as TGTGCCAGCAGCCATTCTCGGGGTGAGCAGTTCTTC. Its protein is CASSHSRGEQFF.

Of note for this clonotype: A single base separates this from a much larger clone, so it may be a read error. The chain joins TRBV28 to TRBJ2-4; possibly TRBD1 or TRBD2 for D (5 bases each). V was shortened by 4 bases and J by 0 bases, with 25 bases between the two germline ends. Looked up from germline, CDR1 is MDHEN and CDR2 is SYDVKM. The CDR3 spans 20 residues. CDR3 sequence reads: CASSSPRDPGRSLAKNIQYF. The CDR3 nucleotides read TGTGCCAGCAGTTCTCCCCGGGACCCTGGCCGATCGCTAGCCAAAAACATTCAGTACTTC.

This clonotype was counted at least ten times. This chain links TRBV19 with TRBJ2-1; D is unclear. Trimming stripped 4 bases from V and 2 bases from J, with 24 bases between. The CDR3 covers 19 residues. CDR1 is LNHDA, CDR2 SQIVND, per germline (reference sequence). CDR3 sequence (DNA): TGTGCCAGTAGTACCGCCCCACCCACTGCCGTGACGGCCTACAATGAGCAGTTCTTC. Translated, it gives CASSTAPPTAVTAYNEQFF.

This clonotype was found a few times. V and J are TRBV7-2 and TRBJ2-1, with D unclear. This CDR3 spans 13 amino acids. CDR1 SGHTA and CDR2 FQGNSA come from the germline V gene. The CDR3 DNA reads TGTACATCAGCACAGTGGGTCTACAATGAGCAGTTCTTC. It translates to CTSAQWVYNEQFF.

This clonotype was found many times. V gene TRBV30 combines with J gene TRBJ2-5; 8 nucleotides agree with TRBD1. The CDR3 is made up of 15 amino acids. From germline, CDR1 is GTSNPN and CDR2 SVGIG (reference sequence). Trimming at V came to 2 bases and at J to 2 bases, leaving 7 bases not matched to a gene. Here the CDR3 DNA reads TGTGCCTGGAGTCTACCCGGGACAGGACAAGAGACCCAGTACTTC. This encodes CAWSLPGTGQETQYF.

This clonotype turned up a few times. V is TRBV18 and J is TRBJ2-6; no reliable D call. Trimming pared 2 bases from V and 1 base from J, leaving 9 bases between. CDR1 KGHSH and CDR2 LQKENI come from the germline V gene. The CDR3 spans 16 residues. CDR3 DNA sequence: TGTGCCAGCTCACCAAGTATGGGGTCTGGGGCCAACGTCCTGACTTTC. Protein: CASSPSMGSGANVLTF.

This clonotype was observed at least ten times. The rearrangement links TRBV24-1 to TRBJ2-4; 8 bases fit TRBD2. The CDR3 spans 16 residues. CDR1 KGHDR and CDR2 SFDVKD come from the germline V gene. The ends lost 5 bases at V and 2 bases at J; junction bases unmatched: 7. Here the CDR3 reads CATSAGGRSTKNIQYF. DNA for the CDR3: TGTGCCACCAGTGCCGGCGGGAGGTCAACCAAAAACATTCAGTACTTC.

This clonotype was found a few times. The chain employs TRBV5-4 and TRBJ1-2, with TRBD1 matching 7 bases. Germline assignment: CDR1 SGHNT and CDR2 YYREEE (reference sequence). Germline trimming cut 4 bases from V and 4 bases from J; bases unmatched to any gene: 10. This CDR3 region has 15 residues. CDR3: CASSRRQGRAYGYTF. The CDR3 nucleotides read TGTGCCAGCAGCCGTAGACAGGGTCGGGCCTATGGCTACACCTTC.

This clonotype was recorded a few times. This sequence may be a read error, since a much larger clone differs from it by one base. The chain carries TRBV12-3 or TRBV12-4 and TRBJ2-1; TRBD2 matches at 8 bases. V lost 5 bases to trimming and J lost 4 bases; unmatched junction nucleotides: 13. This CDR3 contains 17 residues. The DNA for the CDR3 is TGTGCCAGCAGTACTCCTCTTAGCGGGGAGGAGTACAATGAGCAGTTCTTC. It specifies CASSTPLSGEEYNEQFF.

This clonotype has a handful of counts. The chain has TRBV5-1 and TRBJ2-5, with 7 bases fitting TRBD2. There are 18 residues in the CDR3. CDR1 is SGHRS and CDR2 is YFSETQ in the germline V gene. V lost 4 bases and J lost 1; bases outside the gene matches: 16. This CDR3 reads CASSTSREEGTVQETQYF. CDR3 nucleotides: TGCGCCAGCAGCACTTCCCGGGAGGAGGGTACTGTCCAAGAGACCCAGTACTTC.

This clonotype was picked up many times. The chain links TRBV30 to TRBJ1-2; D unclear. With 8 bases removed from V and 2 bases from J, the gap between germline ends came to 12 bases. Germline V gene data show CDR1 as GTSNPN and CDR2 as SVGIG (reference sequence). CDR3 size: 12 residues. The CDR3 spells CAADGRNYGYTF. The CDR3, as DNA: TGTGCCGCGGACGGCCGGAACTATGGCTACACCTTC.

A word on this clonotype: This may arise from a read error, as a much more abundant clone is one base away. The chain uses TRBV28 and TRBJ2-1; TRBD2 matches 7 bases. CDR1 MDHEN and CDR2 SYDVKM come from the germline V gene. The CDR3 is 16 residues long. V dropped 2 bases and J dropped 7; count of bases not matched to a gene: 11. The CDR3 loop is CASSLGTSESRNEQFF. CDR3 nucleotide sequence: TGTGCCAGCAGTTTAGGCACTAGCGAGAGTAGGAATGAGCAGTTCTTC.